The 14 T cell receptor beta chains listed next were all sequenced from one sample in a study of chemoradiotherapy in HPV16-positive cancers. Produced via immunoSEQ multiplex PCR; TCRdb's table is partial and in-frame only. There are 6,000 or so clones in the sample; approximately 92% occur only once, and over 1.5% lies in the top ten. Material: blood, obtained from a patient who underwent chemoradiotherapy. The receptors were sampled from a human donor with HPV-associated anogenital cancer.

The genes are TRBV7-2 and TRBJ2-5; perhaps TRBD2 as D (6 bases). Looked up from germline, CDR1 is SGHTA and CDR2 is FQGNSA. V was cut by 0 bases and J by 5 bases, with 10 bases left in between. The CDR3 extends over 14 amino acids. CDR3 residues: CASSLAGGWETQYF. In nucleotides, the CDR3 is TGTGCCAGCAGCTTAGCGGGGGGATGGGAGACCCAGTACTTC. Full variable domain (remainder filled in from reference TRBV7-2 and TRBJ2-5): GAGVSQSPSNKVTEKGKDVELRCDPISGHTALYWYRQSLGQGLEFLIYFQGNSAPDKSGLPSDRFSAERTGGSVSTLTIQRTQQEDSAVYLCASSLAGGWETQYFGPGTRLLVL.

This chain joins TRBV30 and TRBJ2-5; no definite D call. The closer fit of TRBJ2-7 to the DNA end suggests the J call may be wrong. The CDR3 contains 15 residues. Germline CDR1 is GTSNPN and CDR2 is SVGIG (reference sequence). The DNA of the CDR3 is TGTGCCTGGAGTGTACTCTTGCACTCCGGCTACGAGCAGTACTTC. This encodes CAWSVLLHSGYEQYF.

The rearrangement joins TRBV7-7 to TRBJ2-5; TRBD1 aligns across 10 bases. Per germline, CDR1 SSHAT and CDR2 FNYEAQ (reference sequence). This CDR3 has 15 residues. V shed 0 bases, J shed 5 bases, and the junction held 3 bases outside the gene matches. CDR3 in amino acids: CASSLAGTGVETQYF. In nucleotides, the CDR3 is TGTGCCAGCAGCTTAGCCGGGACAGGGGTGGAGACCCAGTACTTC.

A single count supports this clone. The V and J genes are TRBV10-3 and TRBJ1-5, with TRBD1 identical over 10 bases. The CDR3 covers 16 residues. Germline lookup yields CDR1 ENHRY and CDR2 SYGVKD. V lost 0 bases and J lost 2; bases outside the gene matches: 1. In DNA, the CDR3 is TGTGCCATCAGTGAGTCTGGGACAGGGGGCAATCAGCCCCAGCATTTT. Amino acids: CAISESGTGGNQPQHF.

The V call is TRBV5-4, the J call TRBJ2-1; weak D call: TRBD1 (8 bases). CDR1 is SGHNT and CDR2 is YYREEE in the germline V gene (reference sequence). Trimming shortened V by 0 bases and J by 8 bases, and 12 bases separated the two germline ends. The CDR3 sequence is 14 residues long. The DNA for the CDR3 is TGTGCCAGCAGCTTGGGACAGGGGAGGGATGAGCAGTTCTTC. Translating it yields CASSLGQGRDEQFF.

The V and J genes are TRBV7-8 and TRBJ1-2; 8 bases map to TRBD1. V lost 5 bases, J lost 2 bases, and 13 bases stayed unmatched. The germline V gene has CDR1 SGHVS and CDR2 FQNEAQ. CDR3 length: 17 amino acids. CDR3 residues: CASSADHRQGTNYGYTF. The CDR3 nucleotides are TGTGCCAGCAGCGCAGATCACAGACAGGGGACCAACTATGGCTACACCTTC. The complete variable domain, with remaining parts taken from reference TRBV7-8 and TRBJ1-2, reads GAGVSQSPRYKVAKRGQDVALRCDPISGHVSLFWYQQALGQGPEFLTYFQNEAQLDKSGLPSDRFFAERPEGSVSTLKIQRTQQEDSAVYLCASSADHRQGTNYGYTFGSGTRLTVV.

The chain joins TRBV6-5 to TRBJ2-7; TRBD2 matches at 8 bases. There are 15 residues in the CDR3. Per germline, CDR1 MNHEY and CDR2 SVGAGI. The junction had 10 bases not matched to a gene; V was cut back by 5 bases and J by 4 bases. CDR3 region: CASSGLGLAVYEQYF. Written as DNA, the CDR3 is TGTGCCAGCAGTGGGCTTGGACTAGCAGTTTACGAGCAGTACTTC.

V gene TRBV7-2 combines with J gene TRBJ1-1, with 8 positions matching TRBD1. V lost 3 bases to trimming and J lost 5 bases; unmatched junction nucleotides: 11. This CDR3 spans 16 amino acids. Germline values: CDR1 SGHTA, CDR2 FQGNSA. The CDR3 coding sequence is TGTGCCAGCAGCTTTCAAGGGCAGGGGGCGGTTACTGAAGCTTTCTTT. Translation gives CASSFQGQGAVTEAFF.

This chain joins TRBV27 and TRBJ2-7; D ambiguous. The ends were cut back, 2 bases at V and 0 bases at J, with 5 bases in the middle. The CDR3 is 13 residues long. CDR1 and CDR2 (germline): MNHEY, SMNVEV (reference sequence). The CDR3 DNA follows: TGTGCCAGCAGTTTAAAGGACTCCTACGAGCAGTACTTC. Protein: CASSLKDSYEQYF.

V is TRBV28 and J is TRBJ1-4; 9 positions agree with TRBD1. Looked up from germline, CDR1 is MDHEN and CDR2 is SYDVKM. This CDR3 is 15 amino acids long. The trim removed 6 bases at V and 5 bases at J, leaving 7 bases unmatched. The CDR3 region is CASSISGQGNEKLFF. DNA for the CDR3: TGTGCCAGCAGCATCTCGGGACAGGGAAATGAAAAACTGTTTTTT.

V and J are TRBV15 and TRBJ1-1; D gene ambiguous. V dropped 5 bases and J dropped 4 bases, with 20 bases sitting between them. The germline CDR1 and CDR2 sequences are LNHNV and YYDKDF (reference sequence). CDR3 length: 16 amino acids. This CDR3 reads CATSAHSLRSGTEAFF. CDR3 DNA sequence: TGTGCCACCAGCGCCCATAGTCTTAGGTCGGGCACTGAAGCTTTCTTT.

The chain couples TRBV7-9 to TRBJ1-6; D unresolved. Trimming shortened V by 1 base and J by 7 bases, and 8 bases separated the two germline ends. This CDR3 has 14 residues. Germline-derived CDR1 and CDR2 are SEHNR and FQNEAQ (reference sequence). This chain's CDR3 is CASSLGSDNSPLHF. The CDR3 bases are TGTGCCAGCAGCTTAGGTTCAGACAATTCACCCCTCCACTTT. The full variable domain, rest sourced from reference TRBV7-9 and TRBJ1-6, is DTGVSQNPRHKITKRGQNVTFRCDPISEHNRLYWYRQTLGQGPEFLTYFQNEAQLEKSRLLSDRFSAERPKGSFSTLEIQRTEQGDSAMYLCASSLGSDNSPLHFGNGTRLTVT.

The chain is built from TRBV7-9 and TRBJ1-4, with 12 nucleotides matching TRBD1. From germline, CDR1 is SEHNR and CDR2 FQNEAQ (reference sequence). V shed 5 bases, J shed 7 bases, and the junction held 8 bases outside the gene matches. This CDR3 contains 16 residues. CDR3 loop: CASSPGTGGASEKLFF. Written as DNA, the CDR3 is TGTGCCAGCAGCCCCGGGACAGGGGGCGCGAGTGAAAAACTGTTTTTT.

The CDR3 loop reads CASSLGSGTYEQYF. CDR3 coding DNA: TGTGCCAGCAGCTTGGGGTCGGGAACCTACGAGCAGTACTTC. The genes are TRBV5-5 and TRBJ2-7, with D possibly TRBD2 on 5 matching bases. Trimming took off 0 bases at V and 2 bases at J, with 9 bases between the two ends. The CDR3 runs to 14 residues. Per germline, CDR1 SGHKS and CDR2 YYEKEE (reference sequence).